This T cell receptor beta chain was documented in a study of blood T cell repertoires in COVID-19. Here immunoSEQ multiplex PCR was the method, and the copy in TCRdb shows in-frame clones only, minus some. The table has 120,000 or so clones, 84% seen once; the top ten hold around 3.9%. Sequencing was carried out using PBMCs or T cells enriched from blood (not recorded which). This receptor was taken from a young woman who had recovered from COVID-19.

The CDR3 loop is CASSLHRSYEQYF. In nucleotides, the CDR3 is TGTGCCAGCAGTTTACATAGATCCTACGAGCAGTACTTC. This chain uses TRBV28 with TRBJ2-7; unclear D gene. Per the germline V gene, CDR1 is MDHEN and CDR2 is SYDVKM. This CDR3 contains 13 residues. Trimming cost V 2 bases and J 1 base, with 6 bases left between them. Variable domain in full (rest from reference TRBV28 and TRBJ2-7): DVKVTQSSRYLVKRTGEKVFLECVQDMDHENMFWYRQDPGLGLRLIYFSYDVKMKEKGDIPEGYSVSREKKERFSLILESASTNQTSMYLCASSLHRSYEQYFGPGTRLTVT.